The clone carrying this TCR beta chain appeared many times. Its antigen is as yet unknown. The investigators amplified TCR beta CDR3 regions from RNA transcripts. First-round RT-PCR with HTBI primers amplified the TCR CDR3 region. TCRdb re-analysed the multiplex PCR reads in MiXCR, keeping a single row per CDR3 protein. The sample records a few hundred thousand distinct CDR3 sequences, approximately 14% being singletons. The data were obtained in a study of T cells in Graves' hyperthyroidism and ophthalmopathy. Study in general: Staff took peripheral blood when the initial diagnosis was made, before any treatment began. The study's findings and limits: Most clonotypes expanded in the thyroid (above 0.001) were also present in blood.

Germline V CDR1 and CDR2: SGHTS, YDEGEE. CDR3 length equals 15 residues. V lost 3 bases and J lost 0, with 13 bases in between. The genes are TRBV5-8 and TRBJ2-7; possible D gene TRBD2, 6 bases. This sequence was found in a woman aged 18 to 35 with Graves' hyperthyroidism. The sample was blood. The DNA for the CDR3 is TGTGCCAGCAGCTACTACCCGACTAGCTCCTACGAGCAGTACTTC. It translates to CASSYYPTSSYEQYF. Drawing the rest from reference TRBV5-8 and TRBJ2-7, the complete variable domain is EAGVTQSPTHLIKTRGQQATLRCSPISGHTSVYWYQQALGLGLQFLLWYDEGEERNRGNFPPRFSGRQFPNYSSELNVNALELEDSALYLCASSYYPTSSYEQYFGPGTRLTVT.